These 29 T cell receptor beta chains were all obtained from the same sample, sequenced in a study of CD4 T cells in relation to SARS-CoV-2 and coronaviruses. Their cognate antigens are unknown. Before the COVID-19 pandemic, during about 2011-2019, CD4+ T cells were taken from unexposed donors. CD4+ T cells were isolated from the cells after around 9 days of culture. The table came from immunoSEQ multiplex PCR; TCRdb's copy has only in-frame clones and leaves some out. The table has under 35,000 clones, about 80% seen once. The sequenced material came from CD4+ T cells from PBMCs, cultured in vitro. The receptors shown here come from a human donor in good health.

CDR3 sequence (DNA): TGTGCCAGCAGCTCAGGACTAGCGGGGGGGCCGGGGCGGGAGACCCAGTACTTC. It is translated as CASSSGLAGGPGRETQYF. The J gene is TRBJ2-5, the V gene TRBV2; 15 bases agree with TRBD2. The CDR3 is 18 amino acids. Germline CDR1 and CDR2: SNHLY and FYNNEI. The junction had 13 bases not matched to a gene; V was cut back by 6 bases and J by 5 bases.

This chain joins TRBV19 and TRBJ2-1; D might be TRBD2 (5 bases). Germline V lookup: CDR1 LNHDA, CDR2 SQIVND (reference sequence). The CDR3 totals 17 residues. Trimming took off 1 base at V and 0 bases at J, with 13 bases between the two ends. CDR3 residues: CASSIGTDTSSYNEQFF. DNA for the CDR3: TGTGCCAGTAGTATAGGGACCGATACTAGCTCCTACAATGAGCAGTTCTTC.

CDR3 sequence: CASRRGGSRGTIYF. The DNA of the CDR3 is TGTGCCAGCAGACGAGGGGGCTCTCGTGGCACCATATATTTT. The chain carries TRBV6-6 and TRBJ1-3; 7 nucleotides match TRBD1. Losses at the gene ends were 6 bases for V and 9 bases for J; bases not matched to a gene: 11. This CDR3 comprises 14 residues. In germline, CDR1 is MNHNY, CDR2 SVGAGI (reference sequence).

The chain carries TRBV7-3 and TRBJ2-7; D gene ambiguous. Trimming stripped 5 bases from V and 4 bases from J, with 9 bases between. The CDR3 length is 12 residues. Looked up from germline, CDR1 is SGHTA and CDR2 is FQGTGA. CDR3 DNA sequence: TGTGCCAGCAGCCCCGCCGGGTACGAGCAGTACTTC. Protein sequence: CASSPAGYEQYF.

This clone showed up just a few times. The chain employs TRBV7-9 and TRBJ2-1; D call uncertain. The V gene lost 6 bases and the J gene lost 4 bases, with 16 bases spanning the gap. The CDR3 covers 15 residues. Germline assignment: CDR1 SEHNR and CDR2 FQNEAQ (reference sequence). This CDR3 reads CASRTQSGSYNEQFF. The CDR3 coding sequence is TGTGCCAGCAGAACCCAATCGGGTTCGTACAATGAGCAGTTCTTC.

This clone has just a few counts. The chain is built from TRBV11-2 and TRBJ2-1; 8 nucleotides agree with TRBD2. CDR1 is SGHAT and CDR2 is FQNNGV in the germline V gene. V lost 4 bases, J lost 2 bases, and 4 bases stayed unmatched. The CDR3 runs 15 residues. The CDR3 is CASSSGTSTYNEQFF. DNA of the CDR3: TGTGCCAGCAGCTCAGGGACTAGTACCTACAATGAGCAGTTCTTC.

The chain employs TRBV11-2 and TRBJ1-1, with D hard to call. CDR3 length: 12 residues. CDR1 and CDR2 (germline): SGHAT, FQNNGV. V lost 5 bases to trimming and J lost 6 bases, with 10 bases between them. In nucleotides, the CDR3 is TGTGCCAGCAGCCACGGATACGCTGAAGCTTTCTTT. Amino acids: CASSHGYAEAFF.

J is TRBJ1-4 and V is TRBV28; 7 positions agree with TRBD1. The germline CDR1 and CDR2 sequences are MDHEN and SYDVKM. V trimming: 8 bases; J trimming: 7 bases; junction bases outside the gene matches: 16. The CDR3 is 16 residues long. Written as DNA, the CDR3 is TGTGCCAGCTCCCCTACAAACACAGGGGATCGTGAAAAACTGTTTTTT. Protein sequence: CASSPTNTGDREKLFF. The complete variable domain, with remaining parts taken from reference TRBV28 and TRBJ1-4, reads DVKVTQSSRYLVKRTGEKVFLECVQDMDHENMFWYRQDPGLGLRLIYFSYDVKMKEKGDIPEGYSVSREKKERFSLILESASTNQTSMYLCASSPTNTGDREKLFFGSGTQLSVL.

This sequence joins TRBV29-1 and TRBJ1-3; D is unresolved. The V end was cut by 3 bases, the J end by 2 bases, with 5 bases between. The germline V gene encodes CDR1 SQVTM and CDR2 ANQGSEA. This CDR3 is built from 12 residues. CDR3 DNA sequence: TGCAGCGTTGATGGCGCTGGAAACACCATATATTTT. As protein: CSVDGAGNTIYF.

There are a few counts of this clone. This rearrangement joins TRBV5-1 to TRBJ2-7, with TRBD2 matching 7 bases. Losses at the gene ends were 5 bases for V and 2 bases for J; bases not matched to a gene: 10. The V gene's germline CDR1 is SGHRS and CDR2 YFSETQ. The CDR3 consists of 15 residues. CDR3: CASSFGGGNAYEQYF. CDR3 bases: TGCGCCAGCAGTTTTGGGGGGGGGAACGCCTACGAGCAGTACTTC.

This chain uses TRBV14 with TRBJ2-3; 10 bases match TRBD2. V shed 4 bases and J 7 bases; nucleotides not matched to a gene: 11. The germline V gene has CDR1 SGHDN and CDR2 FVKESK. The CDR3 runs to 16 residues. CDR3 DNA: TGTGCCAGCAGCCCTCAGACCGGGACTAGCGCGAATACGCAGTATTTT. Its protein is CASSPQTGTSANTQYF. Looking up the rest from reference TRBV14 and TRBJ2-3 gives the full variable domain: EAGVTQFPSHSVIEKGQTVTLRCDPISGHDNLYWYRRVMGKEIKFLLHFVKESKQDESGMPNNRFLAERTGGTYSTLKVQPAELEDSGVYFCASSPQTGTSANTQYFGPGTRLTVL.

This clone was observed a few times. The CDR3 DNA reads TGTGCCTGGAGTGTACAGGGAAACACCATATATTTT. It encodes CAWSVQGNTIYF. The V and J genes are TRBV30 and TRBJ1-3; D is ambiguous. Trimming took off 0 bases at V and 4 bases at J, with 4 bases between the two ends. Germline loops: CDR1 GTSNPN, CDR2 SVGIG (reference sequence). This CDR3 contains 12 residues.

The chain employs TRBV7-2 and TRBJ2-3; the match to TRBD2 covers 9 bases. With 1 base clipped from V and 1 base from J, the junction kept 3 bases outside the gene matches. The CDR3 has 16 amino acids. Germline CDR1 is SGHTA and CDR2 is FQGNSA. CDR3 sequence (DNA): TGTGCCAGCAGCTTAGGGGCTAGCGGGGGCACAGATACGCAGTATTTT. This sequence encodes CASSLGASGGTDTQYF.

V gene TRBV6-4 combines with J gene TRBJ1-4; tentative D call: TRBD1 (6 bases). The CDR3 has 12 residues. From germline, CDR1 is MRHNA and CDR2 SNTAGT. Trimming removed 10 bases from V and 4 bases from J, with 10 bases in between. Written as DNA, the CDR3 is TGTGCCATACAGGGTGGTAATGAAAAACTGTTTTTT. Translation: CAIQGGNEKLFF.

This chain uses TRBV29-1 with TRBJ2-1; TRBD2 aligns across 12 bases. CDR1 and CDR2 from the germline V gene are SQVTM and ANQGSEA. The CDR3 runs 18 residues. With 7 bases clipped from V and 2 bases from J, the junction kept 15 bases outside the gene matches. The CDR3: CSALGGLAGIKTYNEQFF. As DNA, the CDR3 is TGCAGCGCCCTCGGGGGACTAGCGGGCATAAAGACCTACAATGAGCAGTTCTTC.

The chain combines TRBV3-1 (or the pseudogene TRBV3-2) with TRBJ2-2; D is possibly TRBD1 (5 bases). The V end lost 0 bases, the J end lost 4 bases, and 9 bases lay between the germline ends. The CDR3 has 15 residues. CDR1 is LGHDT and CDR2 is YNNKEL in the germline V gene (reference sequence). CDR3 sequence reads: CASSQEGVGTGELFF. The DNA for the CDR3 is TGTGCCAGCAGCCAAGAAGGGGTGGGCACCGGGGAGCTGTTTTTT.

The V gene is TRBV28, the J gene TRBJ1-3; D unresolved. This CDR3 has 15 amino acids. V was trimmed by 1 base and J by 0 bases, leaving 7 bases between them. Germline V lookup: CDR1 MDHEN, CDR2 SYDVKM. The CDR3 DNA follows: TGTGCCAGCAGTTTATATGCTGTCTCTGGAAACACCATATATTTT. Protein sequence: CASSLYAVSGNTIYF.

In DNA, the CDR3 is TGTGCCAGCAGTGATGTCCGGGGAACGGGTTCACCCCTCCACTTT. This encodes CASSDVRGTGSPLHF. The chain has TRBV2 and TRBJ1-6; no clear D. The CDR3 runs to 15 residues. V lost 3 bases to trimming and J lost 9 bases, with 15 bases between them. Germline V gives CDR1 SNHLY, CDR2 FYNNEI.

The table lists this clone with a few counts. The DNA of the CDR3 is TGTGCCAGCAGTACTGTATCTAACTATGGCTACACCTTC. Amino acid sequence: CASSTVSNYGYTF. The chain carries TRBV27 and TRBJ1-2; no clear D gene. Germline lookup yields CDR1 MNHEY and CDR2 SMNVEV (reference sequence). The length of the CDR3 is 13 residues. V gave up 5 bases and J gave up 0 bases, with 7 bases separating them.

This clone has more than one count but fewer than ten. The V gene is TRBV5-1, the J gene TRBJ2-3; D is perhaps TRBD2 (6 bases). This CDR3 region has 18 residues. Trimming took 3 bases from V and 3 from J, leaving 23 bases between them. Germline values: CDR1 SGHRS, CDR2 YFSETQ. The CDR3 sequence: CASSWGVGLGRVTDTQYF. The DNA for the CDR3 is TGCGCCAGCAGCTGGGGGGTAGGCCTAGGTAGGGTGACAGATACGCAGTATTTT.

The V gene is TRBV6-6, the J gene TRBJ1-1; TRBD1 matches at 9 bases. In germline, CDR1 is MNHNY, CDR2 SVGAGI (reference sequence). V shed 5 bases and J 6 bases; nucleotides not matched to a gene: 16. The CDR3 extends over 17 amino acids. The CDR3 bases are TGTGCCAGCAGTCATGGACAGGGGAGATCGGCAAACCCTGAAGCTTTCTTT. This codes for CASSHGQGRSANPEAFF.

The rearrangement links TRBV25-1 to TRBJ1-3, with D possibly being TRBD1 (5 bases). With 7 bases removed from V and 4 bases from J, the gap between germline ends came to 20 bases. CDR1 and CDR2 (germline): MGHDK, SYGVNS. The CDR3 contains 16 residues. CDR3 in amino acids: CASNPSWGDSGNTIYF. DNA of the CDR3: TGTGCCAGCAACCCTTCCTGGGGGGATTCCGGAAACACCATATATTTT. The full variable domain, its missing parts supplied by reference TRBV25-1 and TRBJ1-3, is EADIYQTPRYLVIGTGKKITLECSQTMGHDKMYWYQQDPGMELHLIHYSYGVNSTEKGDLSSESTVSRIRTEHFPLTLESARPSHTSQYLCASNPSWGDSGNTIYFGEGSWLTVV.

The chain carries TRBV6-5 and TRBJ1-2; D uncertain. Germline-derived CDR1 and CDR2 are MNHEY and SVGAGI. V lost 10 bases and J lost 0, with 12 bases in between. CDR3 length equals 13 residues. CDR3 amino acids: CATRASANYGYTF. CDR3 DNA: TGTGCCACGCGGGCGAGCGCTAACTATGGCTACACCTTC.

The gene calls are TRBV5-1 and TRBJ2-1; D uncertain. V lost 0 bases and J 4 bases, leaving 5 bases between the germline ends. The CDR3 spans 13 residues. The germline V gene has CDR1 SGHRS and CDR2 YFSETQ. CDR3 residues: CASSLDLYNEQFF. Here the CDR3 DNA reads TGCGCCAGCAGCTTGGACCTATACAATGAGCAGTTCTTC.

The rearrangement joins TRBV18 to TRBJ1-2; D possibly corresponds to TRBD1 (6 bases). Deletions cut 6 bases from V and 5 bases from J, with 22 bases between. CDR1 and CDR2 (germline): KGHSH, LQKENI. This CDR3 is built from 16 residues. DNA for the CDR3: TGTGCCAGCTCCCCATACGGCGGGGACAAGACATATGGCTACACCTTC. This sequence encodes CASSPYGGDKTYGYTF.

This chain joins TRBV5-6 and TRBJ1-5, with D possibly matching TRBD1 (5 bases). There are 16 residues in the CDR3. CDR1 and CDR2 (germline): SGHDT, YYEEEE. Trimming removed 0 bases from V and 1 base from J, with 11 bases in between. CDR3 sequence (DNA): TGTGCCAGCAGCTTGGCCGGGGCAGGGAGCAATCAGCCCCAGCATTTT. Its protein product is CASSLAGAGSNQPQHF.

In DNA form, the CDR3 reads TGTGCCAGCAGTCTTGGACTAGCGGGAGGTACCACAGATACGCAGTATTTT. Amino acid sequence: CASSLGLAGGTTDTQYF. This rearrangement joins TRBV6-2 or TRBV6-3 to TRBJ2-3; TRBD2 agrees at 14 bases. V shed 5 bases and J 2 bases; nucleotides not matched to a gene: 6. This CDR3 spans 17 amino acids. Germline V CDR1 and CDR2: MNHEY, SVGEGT.

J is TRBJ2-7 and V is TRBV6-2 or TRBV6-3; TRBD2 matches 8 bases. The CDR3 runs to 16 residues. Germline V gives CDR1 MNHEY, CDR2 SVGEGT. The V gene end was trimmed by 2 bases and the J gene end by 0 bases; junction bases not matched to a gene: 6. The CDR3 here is CASSYGLAGHSYEQYF. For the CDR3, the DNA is TGTGCCAGCAGTTACGGGTTAGCGGGGCACTCCTACGAGCAGTACTTC.

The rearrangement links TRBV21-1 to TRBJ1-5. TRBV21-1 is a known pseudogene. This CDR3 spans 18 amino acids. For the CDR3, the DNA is TGTGCCAGCAGCAAAGTAATTCGGGGGCCTGGAGGTCATTTGCCCCAGCATTTT. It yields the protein CASSKVIRGPGGHLPQHF.